Below, 9 T cell receptor beta chains from the same sample are listed, as sequenced in a study of blood T cell repertoires in COVID-19. Generated by immunoSEQ multiplex PCR, the TCRdb table keeps only in-frame clones and is missing some. The table shows 250,000 to 400,000 clones, with around 90% occurring only once. Sequencing used PBMCs or T cells enriched from blood (not recorded which). The receptors derive from a man between 60 and 75 years old who had recovered from COVID-19.

This clone has only one observation. V and J are TRBV18 and TRBJ1-1; D might be TRBD1 (6 bases). Trimming stripped 3 bases from V and 3 bases from J, with 8 bases between. The CDR3 is 13 amino acids. CDR1 and CDR2 (germline): KGHSH, LQKENI. The CDR3 nucleotides read TGTGCCAGCTCACCGGACAGAGACACTGAAGCTTTCTTT. It translates to CASSPDRDTEAFF.

The rearrangement uses TRBV7-9 and TRBJ2-2; possibly TRBD2 for D (6 bases). V lost 5 bases and J 6 bases, leaving 10 bases between the germline ends. This CDR3 has 13 amino acids. Germline lookup yields CDR1 SEHNR and CDR2 FQNEAQ (reference sequence). In DNA form, the CDR3 reads TGTGCCAGCAGCGATACTAGCCCCGGGGAGCTGTTTTTT. Its protein product is CASSDTSPGELFF.

The gene calls are TRBV13 and TRBJ2-4; possible D gene TRBD2, 6 bases. The CDR3 runs to 15 residues. V lost 6 bases and J lost 1, with 13 bases in between. The V gene's germline CDR1 is PRHDT and CDR2 FYEKMQ (reference sequence). The CDR3 region has the DNA TGTGCCAGCAGTCCAACGGGAGACGCCAAAAACATTCAGTACTTC. Its protein product is CASSPTGDAKNIQYF. The variable domain in full, completed from reference TRBV13 and TRBJ2-4, reads AAGVIQSPRHLIKEKRETATLKCYPIPRHDTVYWYQQGPGQDPQFLISFYEKMQSDKGSIPDRFSAQQFSDYHSELNMSSLELGDSALYFCASSPTGDAKNIQYFGAGTRLSVL.

The rearrangement uses TRBV6-5 and TRBJ2-7; perhaps TRBD1 as D (7 bases). Per the germline V gene, CDR1 is MNHEY and CDR2 is SVGAGI. The ends were cut back, 3 bases at V and 9 bases at J, with 15 bases in the middle. This CDR3 spans 13 amino acids. The CDR3 loop reads CASSYTGDSVQYF. The CDR3 coding sequence is TGTGCCAGCAGTTATACAGGGGACTCAGTGCAGTACTTC.

V is TRBV4-1 and J is TRBJ1-3; 11 nucleotides agree with TRBD1. CDR1 and CDR2 (germline): MGHRA, YSYEKL. V was pared by 3 bases and J by 0 bases, with 10 bases of the junction left unmatched. This CDR3 is 19 amino acids long. In DNA, the CDR3 is TGCGCCAGCAGCCATTTCCCACGGGGGACAGGGGGCTCTGGAAACACCATATATTTT. Encoded protein: CASSHFPRGTGGSGNTIYF.

The chain links TRBV19 to TRBJ2-3, with TRBD2 matching over 8 bases. CDR3 size: 16 residues. The germline gives CDR1 LNHDA, CDR2 SQIVND (reference sequence). With 3 bases clipped from V and 3 bases from J, the junction kept 8 bases outside the gene matches. DNA for the CDR3: TGTGCCAGTAGTATCAAACCGGGACTAGTGACAGATACGCAGTATTTT. It encodes CASSIKPGLVTDTQYF.

The chain carries TRBV18 and TRBJ2-7, with 8 bases identical to TRBD1. Germline trimming cut 4 bases from V and 6 bases from J; bases unmatched to any gene: 8. The V gene's germline CDR1 is KGHSH and CDR2 LQKENI. This CDR3 has 14 amino acids. CDR3 sequence: CASSRDRRNSEQYF. CDR3 bases: TGTGCCAGCTCACGGGACAGGCGGAACTCCGAGCAGTACTTC.

The chain uses TRBV4-2 and TRBJ2-1; D unresolved. Per germline, CDR1 LGHNA and CDR2 YNFKEQ. V was shortened by 0 bases and J by 1 base, with 7 bases between the two germline ends. The CDR3 is 15 residues long. The CDR3 protein is CASSQDFGSYNEQFF. CDR3 in DNA: TGTGCCAGCAGCCAAGACTTCGGTTCCTACAATGAGCAGTTCTTC.

This chain connects TRBV7-8 to TRBJ2-5, with D perhaps TRBD1 (6 bases). The germline V and J ends were trimmed by 1 base and 5 bases, with 20 bases remaining between them. This CDR3 contains 17 residues. Looked up from germline, CDR1 is SGHVS and CDR2 is FQNEAQ. This chain's CDR3 is CASSLVVGQGFGETQYF. For the CDR3, the DNA is TGTGCCAGCAGCTTAGTCGTGGGGCAGGGGTTCGGGGAGACCCAGTACTTC.